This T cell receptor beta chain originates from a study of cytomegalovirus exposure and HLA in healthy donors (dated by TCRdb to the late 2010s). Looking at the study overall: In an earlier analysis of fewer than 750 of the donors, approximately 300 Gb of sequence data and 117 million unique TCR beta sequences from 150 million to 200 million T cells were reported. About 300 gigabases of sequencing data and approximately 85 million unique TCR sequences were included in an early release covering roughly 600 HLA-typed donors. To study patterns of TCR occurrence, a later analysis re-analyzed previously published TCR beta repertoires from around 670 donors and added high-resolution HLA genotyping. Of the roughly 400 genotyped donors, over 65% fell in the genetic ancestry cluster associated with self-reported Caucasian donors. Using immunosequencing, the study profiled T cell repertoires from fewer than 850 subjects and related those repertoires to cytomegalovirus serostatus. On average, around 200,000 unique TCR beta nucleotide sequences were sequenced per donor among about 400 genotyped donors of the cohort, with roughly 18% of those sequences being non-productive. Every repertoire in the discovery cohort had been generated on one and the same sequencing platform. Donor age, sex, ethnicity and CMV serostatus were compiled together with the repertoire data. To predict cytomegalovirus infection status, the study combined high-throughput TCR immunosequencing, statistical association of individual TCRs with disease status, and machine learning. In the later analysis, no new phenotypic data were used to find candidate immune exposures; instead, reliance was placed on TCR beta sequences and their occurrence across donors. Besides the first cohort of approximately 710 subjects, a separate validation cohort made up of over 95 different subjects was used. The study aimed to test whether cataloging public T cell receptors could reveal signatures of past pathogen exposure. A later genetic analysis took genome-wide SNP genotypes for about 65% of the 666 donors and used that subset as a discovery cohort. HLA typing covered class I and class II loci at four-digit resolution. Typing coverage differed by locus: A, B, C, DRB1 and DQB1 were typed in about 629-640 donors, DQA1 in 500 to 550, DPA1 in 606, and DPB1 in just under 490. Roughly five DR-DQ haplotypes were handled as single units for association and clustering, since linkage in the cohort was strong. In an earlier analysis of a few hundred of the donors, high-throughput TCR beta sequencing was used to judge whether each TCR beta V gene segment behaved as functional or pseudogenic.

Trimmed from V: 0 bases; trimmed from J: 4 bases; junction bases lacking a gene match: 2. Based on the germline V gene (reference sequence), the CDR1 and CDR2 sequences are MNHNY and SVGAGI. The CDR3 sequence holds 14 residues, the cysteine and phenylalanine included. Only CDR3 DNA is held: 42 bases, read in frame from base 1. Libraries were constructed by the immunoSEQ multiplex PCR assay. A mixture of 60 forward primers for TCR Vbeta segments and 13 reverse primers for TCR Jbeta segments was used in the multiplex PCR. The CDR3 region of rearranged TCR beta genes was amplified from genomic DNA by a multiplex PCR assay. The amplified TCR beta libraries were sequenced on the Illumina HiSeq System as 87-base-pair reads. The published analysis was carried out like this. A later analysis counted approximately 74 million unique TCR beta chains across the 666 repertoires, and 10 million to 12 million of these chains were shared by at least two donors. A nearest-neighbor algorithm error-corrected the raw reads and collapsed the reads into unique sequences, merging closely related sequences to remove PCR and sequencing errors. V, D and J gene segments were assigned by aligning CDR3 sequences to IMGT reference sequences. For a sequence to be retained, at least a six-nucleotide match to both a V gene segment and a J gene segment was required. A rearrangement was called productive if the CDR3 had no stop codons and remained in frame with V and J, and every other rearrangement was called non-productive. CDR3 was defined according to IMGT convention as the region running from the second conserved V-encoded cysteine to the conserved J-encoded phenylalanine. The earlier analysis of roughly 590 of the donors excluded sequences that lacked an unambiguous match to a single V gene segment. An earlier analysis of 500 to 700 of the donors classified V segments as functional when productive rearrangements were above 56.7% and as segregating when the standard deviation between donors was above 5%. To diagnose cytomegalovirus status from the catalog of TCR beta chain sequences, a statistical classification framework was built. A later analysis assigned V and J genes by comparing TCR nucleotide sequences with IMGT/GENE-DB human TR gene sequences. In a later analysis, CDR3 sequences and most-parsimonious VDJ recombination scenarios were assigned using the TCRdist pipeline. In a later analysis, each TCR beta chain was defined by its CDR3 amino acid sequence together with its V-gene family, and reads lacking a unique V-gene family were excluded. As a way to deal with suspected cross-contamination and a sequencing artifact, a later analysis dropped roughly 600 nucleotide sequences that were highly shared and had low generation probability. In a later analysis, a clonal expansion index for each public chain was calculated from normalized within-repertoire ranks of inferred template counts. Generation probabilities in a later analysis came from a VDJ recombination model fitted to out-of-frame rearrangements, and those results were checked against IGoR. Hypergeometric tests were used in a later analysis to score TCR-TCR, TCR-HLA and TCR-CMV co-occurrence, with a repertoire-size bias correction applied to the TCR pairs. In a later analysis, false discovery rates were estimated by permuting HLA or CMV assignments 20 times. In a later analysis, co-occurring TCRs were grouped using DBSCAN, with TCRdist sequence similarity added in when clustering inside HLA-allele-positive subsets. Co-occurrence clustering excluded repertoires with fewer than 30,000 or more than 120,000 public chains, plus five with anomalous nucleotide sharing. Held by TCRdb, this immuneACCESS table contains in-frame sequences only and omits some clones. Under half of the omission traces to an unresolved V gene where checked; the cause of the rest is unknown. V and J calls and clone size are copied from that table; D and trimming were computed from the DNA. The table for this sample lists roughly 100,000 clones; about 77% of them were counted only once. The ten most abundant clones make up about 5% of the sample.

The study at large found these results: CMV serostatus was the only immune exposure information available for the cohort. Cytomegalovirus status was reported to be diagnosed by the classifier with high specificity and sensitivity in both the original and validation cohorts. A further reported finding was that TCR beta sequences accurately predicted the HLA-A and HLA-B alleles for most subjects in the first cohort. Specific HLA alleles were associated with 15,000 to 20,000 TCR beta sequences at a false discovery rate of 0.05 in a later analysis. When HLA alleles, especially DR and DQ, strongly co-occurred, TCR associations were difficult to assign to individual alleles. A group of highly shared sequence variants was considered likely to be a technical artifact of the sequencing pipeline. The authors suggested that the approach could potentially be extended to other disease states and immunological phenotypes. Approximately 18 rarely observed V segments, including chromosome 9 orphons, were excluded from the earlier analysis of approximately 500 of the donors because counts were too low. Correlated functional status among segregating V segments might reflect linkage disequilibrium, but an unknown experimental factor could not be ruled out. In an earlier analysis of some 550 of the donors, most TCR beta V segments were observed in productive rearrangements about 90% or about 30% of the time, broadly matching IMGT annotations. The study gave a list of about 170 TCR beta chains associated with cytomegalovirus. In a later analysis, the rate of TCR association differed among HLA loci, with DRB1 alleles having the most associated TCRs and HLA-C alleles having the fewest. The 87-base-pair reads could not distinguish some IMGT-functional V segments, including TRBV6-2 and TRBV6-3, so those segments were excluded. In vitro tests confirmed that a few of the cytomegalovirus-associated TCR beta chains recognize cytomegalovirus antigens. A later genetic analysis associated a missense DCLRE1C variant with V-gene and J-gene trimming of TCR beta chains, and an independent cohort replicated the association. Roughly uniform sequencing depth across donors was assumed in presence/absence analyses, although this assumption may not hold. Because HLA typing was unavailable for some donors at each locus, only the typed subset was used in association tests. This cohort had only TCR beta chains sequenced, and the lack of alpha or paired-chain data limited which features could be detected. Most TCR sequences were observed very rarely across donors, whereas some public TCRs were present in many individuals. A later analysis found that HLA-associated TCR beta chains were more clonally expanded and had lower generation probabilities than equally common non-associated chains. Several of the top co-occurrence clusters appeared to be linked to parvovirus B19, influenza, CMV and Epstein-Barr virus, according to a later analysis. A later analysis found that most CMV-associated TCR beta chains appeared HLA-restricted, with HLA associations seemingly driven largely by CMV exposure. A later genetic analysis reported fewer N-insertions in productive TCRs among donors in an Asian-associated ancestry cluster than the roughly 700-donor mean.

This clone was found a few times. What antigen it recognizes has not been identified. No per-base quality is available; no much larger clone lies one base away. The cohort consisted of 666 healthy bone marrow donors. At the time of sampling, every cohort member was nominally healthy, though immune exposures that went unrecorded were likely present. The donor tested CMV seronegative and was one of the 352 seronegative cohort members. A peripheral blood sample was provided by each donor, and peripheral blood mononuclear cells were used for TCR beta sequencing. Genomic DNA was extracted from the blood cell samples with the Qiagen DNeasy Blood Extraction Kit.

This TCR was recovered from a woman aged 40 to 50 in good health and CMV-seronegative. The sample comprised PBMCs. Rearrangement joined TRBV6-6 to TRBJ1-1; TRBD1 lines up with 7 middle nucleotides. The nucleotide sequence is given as TGTGCCAGCAGTTACTCTGCAGGGGGCACTGAAGCTTTCTTT. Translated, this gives CASSYSAGGTEAFF.